This TCR beta chain appears in the sequencing data of a study of blood T cell repertoires in COVID-19. At the level of the study: Spain, Italy and the United States supplied samples that represented acute and convalescent COVID-19. The cDNA or gDNA used as material had been derived from T cells, B-cell-depleted T cells, or PBMCs.

The authors' processing: Reference gene primer amplification gave nucleated cell count estimates. Assay used: immunoSEQ multiplex PCR; TCRdb lists only in-frame clones, some missing. V and J calls and clone size are those listed in that table; D and trimming were worked out from the DNA. The table has some 400,000 clones, roughly 90% seen once. Trimming removed 0 bases from V and 0 bases from J, with 12 bases in between. Germline CDR1 reads SGDLS; CDR2 reads YYNGEE. The CDR3 contains 16 residues. The specimen sequenced was peripheral blood. J is TRBJ1-1 and V is TRBV9; D gene unclear. This TCR derives from a man in his late teens or twenties with active or convalescent COVID-19. The CDR3 region has the DNA TGTGCCAGCAGCGTAGGGGCCTTCGGGGTGAACACTGAAGCTTTCTTT. The encoded protein is CASSVGAFGVNTEAFF.